The clone carrying this T cell receptor beta chain was seen once. Its antigen is still unknown. This sample was included in a study of cytomegalovirus exposure and HLA in healthy donors. Overall study findings and caveats: The later analysis indicated that the majority of CMV-associated TCR beta chains appeared HLA-restricted. Many donors carried some public TCRs, although rarity characterized most TCR sequences. An Asian-associated ancestry cluster reportedly showed fewer N-insertions than the approximately 620-donor mean in a later analysis.

Use of 60 Vbeta and 13 Jbeta primers characterized the PCR. Clones were sequenced by immunoSEQ multiplex PCR, and TCRdb holds only the in-frame ones, with some missing. The profile covers approximately 85,000 clones, with roughly three quarters appearing a single time and approximately 23% taken by the ten largest. V lost 1 base and J 2 bases, leaving 9 bases between the germline ends. The length of the CDR3 is 14 residues. Looked up from germline, CDR1 is SGHVS and CDR2 is FQNEAQ. Donors counted as nominally healthy when sampled, yet unrecorded immune exposures were likely. The V gene is TRBV7-8, the J gene TRBJ2-7; possible D gene TRBD2, 6 bases. The sequence was obtained from a woman aged 45 to 65 in good health and CMV-seropositive. Material: PBMCs. CDR3 DNA sequence: TGTGCCAGCAGCTTAGTGGGACTTACCTACGAGCAGTACGTC. Translation: CASSLVGLTYEQYV.